The next 9 T cell receptor beta chains were all read from a single sample in a study of blood T cell repertoires in COVID-19. The table came from immunoSEQ multiplex PCR; TCRdb's copy has only in-frame clones and leaves some out. The sample holds approximately 50,000 clones, 83% seen once. Sequenced material: peripheral blood. These receptors all come from a human donor in a cohort sampled during active COVID-19.

V gene TRBV3-1 (or the pseudogene TRBV3-2) combines with J gene TRBJ1-6; 7 bases align to TRBD1. Per the germline V gene, CDR1 is LGHDT and CDR2 is YNNKEL (reference sequence). CDR3 length equals 13 residues. The trim removed 6 bases at V and 7 bases at J, leaving 3 bases unmatched. The CDR3, as DNA: TGTGCCAGCAGTCGGACAGGAAATTCACCCCTCCACTTT. Residues: CASSRTGNSPLHF.

The CDR3 here is CASRGDRTMNTEAFF. In nucleotides, the CDR3 is TGTGCCAGCAGAGGGGACAGGACCATGAACACTGAAGCTTTCTTT. This chain connects TRBV2 to TRBJ1-1; 8 bases map to TRBD1. CDR3 length: 15 residues. V was pared by 6 bases and J by 0 bases, with 6 bases of the junction left unmatched. Germline-derived CDR1 and CDR2 are SNHLY and FYNNEI. Full variable domain (remainder filled in from reference TRBV2 and TRBJ1-1): EPEVTQTPSHQVTQMGQEVILRCVPISNHLYFYWYRQILGQKVEFLVSFYNNEISEKSEIFDDQFSVERPDGSNFTLKIRSTKLEDSAMYFCASRGDRTMNTEAFFGQGTRLTVV.

V usage is TRBV5-6 and J usage is TRBJ2-4, with TRBD1 matching over 7 bases. Germline CDR1 is SGHDT and CDR2 is YYEEEE. The junction had 7 bases not matched to a gene; V was cut back by 4 bases and J by 3 bases. The CDR3 consists of 15 residues. The CDR3 DNA follows: TGTGCCAGCAGCCTTTTAACAGGGGACAAAAACATTCAGTACTTC. Protein product: CASSLLTGDKNIQYF.

This clone is a singleton in its sample. This chain joins TRBV5-4 and TRBJ2-7; TRBD2 aligns across 7 bases. Germline CDR1 SGHNT, CDR2 YYREEE (reference sequence). The CDR3 extends over 16 amino acids. V gave up 4 bases and J gave up 2 bases; unmatched junction bases: 12. CDR3 nucleotide sequence: TGTGCCAGCAGCAAGGGACGGGCGGGGGTTACCTACGAGCAGTACTTC. It specifies CASSKGRAGVTYEQYF.

V is TRBV5-1 and J is TRBJ2-1, with 8 bases lining up with TRBD1. Germline assignment: CDR1 SGHRS and CDR2 YFSETQ. Trimming at V came to 2 bases and at J to 13 bases, leaving 8 bases not matched to a gene. This CDR3 is 13 amino acids long. The CDR3, as DNA: TGCGCCAGCAGCTTCGGACAGGGCCGTGAACAGTTCTTC. Translation gives CASSFGQGREQFF. Using reference TRBV5-1 and TRBJ2-1 for the parts outside the CDR3, the full variable domain is KAGVTQTPRYLIKTRGQQVTLSCSPISGHRSVSWYQQTPGQGLQFLFEYFSETQRNKGNFPGRFSGRQFSNSRSEMNVSTLELGDSALYLCASSFGQGREQFFGPGTRLTVL.

The chain carries TRBV7-9 and TRBJ2-5; the D is unclear. Germline V gives CDR1 SEHNR, CDR2 FQNEAQ (reference sequence). The CDR3 has 13 amino acids. The V end was cut by 3 bases, the J end by 2 bases, with 7 bases between. The DNA of the CDR3 is TGTGCCAGCAGCTTCTCTCAGCAAGAGACCCAGTACTTC. It codes for CASSFSQQETQYF. Supplemented by reference TRBV7-9 and TRBJ2-5, the full variable domain reads DTGVSQNPRHKITKRGQNVTFRCDPISEHNRLYWYRQTLGQGPEFLTYFQNEAQLEKSRLLSDRFSAERPKGSFSTLEIQRTEQGDSAMYLCASSFSQQETQYFGPGTRLLVL.

The chain links TRBV7-6 to TRBJ2-7; 8 bases are a match to TRBD1. This CDR3 is built from 15 residues. The V gene end was trimmed by 1 base and the J gene end by 7 bases; junction bases not matched to a gene: 9. Germline V gene data show CDR1 as SGHVS and CDR2 as FNYEAQ. CDR3 protein: CASSLVAGGAGEQYF. DNA of the CDR3: TGTGCCAGCAGCTTAGTGGCAGGGGGCGCGGGGGAGCAGTACTTC.

This sequence joins TRBV11-2 and TRBJ1-6; D uncertain. The CDR3 spans 14 residues. V lost 4 bases to trimming and J lost 9 bases, with 13 bases between them. Germline lookup yields CDR1 SGHAT and CDR2 FQNNGV. CDR3 sequence: CASSSWVGGSPLHF. The CDR3 DNA reads as TGTGCCAGCAGCTCCTGGGTAGGCGGTTCACCCCTCCACTTT.

The chain carries TRBV7-9 and TRBJ2-3; TRBD2 is a possible D gene (6 bases). Per germline, CDR1 SEHNR and CDR2 FQNEAQ (reference sequence). The CDR3 is made up of 14 amino acids. V shed 3 bases and J shed 2 bases, with 9 bases lying between them. The CDR3 DNA reads as TGTGCCAGCAGCTTCGGGGGAAACACAGATACGCAGTATTTT. Protein sequence: CASSFGGNTDTQYF.